This T cell receptor (beta chain) originates from a study of STAT3 mutations in large granular lymphocyte leukemia. Study context: Roughly half of the longitudinally sequenced T-LGLL patients carried detectable canonical activating STAT3 mutations.

V lost 1 base and J lost 5, with 12 bases in between. CDR1 and CDR2 (germline): MGHRA, YSYEKL. The CDR3 is 14 amino acids. Findings and caveats of the study: Sampling intervals varied between patients and samples. In about 30% of the 18 patients, new TCR clonotypes emerged after therapy. At least one immunodominant TCR beta clonotype appeared in every T-cell large granular lymphocyte leukemia patient. In several patients, dominant TCR clone burden exceeded STAT3 mutant burden.

Concerning this clone: The antigen is unknown.

TCRdb keeps only in-frame clones here, not all; method: immunoSEQ multiplex PCR. The repertoire holds 9,500 to 15,000 clones, about 78% seen once, with about 50% in the top ten. The clonotype was recovered from a man aged 55 to 70 with T-cell large granular lymphocyte leukemia. Some clones in this sample may be carry-over from other donors' samples. The chain couples TRBV4-1 to TRBJ2-7; D is uncertain. The specimen was peripheral blood mononuclear cells. The CDR3 coding sequence is TGCGCCAGCAGCCAAGCCCAAAACTTCAACGAGCAGTACTTC. Residues: CASSQAQNFNEQYF.